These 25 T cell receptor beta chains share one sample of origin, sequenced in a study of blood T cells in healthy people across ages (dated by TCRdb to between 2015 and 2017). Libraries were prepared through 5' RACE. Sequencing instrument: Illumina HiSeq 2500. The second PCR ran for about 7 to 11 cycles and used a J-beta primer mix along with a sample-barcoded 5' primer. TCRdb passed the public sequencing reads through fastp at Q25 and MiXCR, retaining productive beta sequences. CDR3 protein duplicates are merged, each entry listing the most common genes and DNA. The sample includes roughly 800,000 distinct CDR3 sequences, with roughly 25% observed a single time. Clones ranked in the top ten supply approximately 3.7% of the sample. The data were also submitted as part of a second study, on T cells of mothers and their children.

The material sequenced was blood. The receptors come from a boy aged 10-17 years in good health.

The CDR3 nucleotides are TGTGCCAGCAGCTCTCTCGGACAGGGAAGGGATACGCAGTATTTT. It encodes CASSSLGQGRDTQYF. This chain links TRBV28 with TRBJ2-3, with 8 bases identical to TRBD1. Germline V CDR1 and CDR2: MDHEN, SYDVKM. CDR3 length: 15 residues. Trimming cost V 6 bases and J 6 bases; bases outside gene matches: 11.

The CDR3 is CASSQNNGQSYEQYF. The CDR3 DNA sequence: TGTGCCAGCAGCCAGAACAACGGACAGTCCTACGAGCAGTACTTC. V is TRBV9 and J is TRBJ2-5, with D tentatively TRBD1 (6 bases). Matching the DNA end better, TRBJ2-7 makes the J call doubtful. The germline V gene encodes CDR1 SGDLS and CDR2 YYNGEE. CDR3 length equals 15 residues.

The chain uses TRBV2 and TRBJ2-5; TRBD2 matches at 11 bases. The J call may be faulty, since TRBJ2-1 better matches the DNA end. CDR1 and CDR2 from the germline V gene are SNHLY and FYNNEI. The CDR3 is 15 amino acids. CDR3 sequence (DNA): TGTGCCAGCAGAGATCTAGCGGGAGGAGGCTATGAGCAGTTCTTC. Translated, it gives CASRDLAGGGYEQFF.

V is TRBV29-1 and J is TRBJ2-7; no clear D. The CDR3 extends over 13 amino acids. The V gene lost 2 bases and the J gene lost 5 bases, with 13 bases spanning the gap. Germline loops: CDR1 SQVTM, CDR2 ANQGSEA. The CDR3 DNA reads TGCAGCGTTGAATGGTCCTCCAGCAACGAGCAGTACTTC. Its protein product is CSVEWSSSNEQYF.

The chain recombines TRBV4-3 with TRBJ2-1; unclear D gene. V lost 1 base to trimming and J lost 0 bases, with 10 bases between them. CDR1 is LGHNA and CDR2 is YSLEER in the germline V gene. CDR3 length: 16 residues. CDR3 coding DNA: TGCGCCAGCAGCCAAGTGGGCATGAGCTCCTACAATGAGCAGTTCTTC. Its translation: CASSQVGMSSYNEQFF.

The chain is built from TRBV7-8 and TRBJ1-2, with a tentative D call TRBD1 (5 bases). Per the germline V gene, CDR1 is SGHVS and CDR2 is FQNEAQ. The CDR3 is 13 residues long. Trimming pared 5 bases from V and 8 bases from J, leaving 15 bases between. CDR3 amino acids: CASSKQGDKGYTF. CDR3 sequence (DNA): TGTGCCAGCAGCAAGCAGGGCGACAAGGGCTACACCTTC.

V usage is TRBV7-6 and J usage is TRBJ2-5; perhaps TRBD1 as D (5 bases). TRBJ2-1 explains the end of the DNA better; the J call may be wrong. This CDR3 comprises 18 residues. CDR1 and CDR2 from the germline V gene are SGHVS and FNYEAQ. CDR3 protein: CASSPPSWAGPTYNEQFF. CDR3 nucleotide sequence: TGTGCCAGCAGCCCTCCCTCTTGGGCAGGGCCTACGTACAATGAGCAGTTCTTC.

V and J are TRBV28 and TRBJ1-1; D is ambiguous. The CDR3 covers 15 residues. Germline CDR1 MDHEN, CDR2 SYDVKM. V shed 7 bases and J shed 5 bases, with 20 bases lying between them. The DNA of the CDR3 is TGTGCCAGCACCCTTCGCGGTTCCGCGTGGACTGAAGCTTTCTTT. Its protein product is CASTLRGSAWTEAFF. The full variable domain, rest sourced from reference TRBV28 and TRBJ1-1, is DVKVTQSSRYLVKRTGEKVFLECVQDMDHENMFWYRQDPGLGLRLIYFSYDVKMKEKGDIPEGYSVSREKKERFSLILESASTNQTSMYLCASTLRGSAWTEAFFGQGTRLTVV.

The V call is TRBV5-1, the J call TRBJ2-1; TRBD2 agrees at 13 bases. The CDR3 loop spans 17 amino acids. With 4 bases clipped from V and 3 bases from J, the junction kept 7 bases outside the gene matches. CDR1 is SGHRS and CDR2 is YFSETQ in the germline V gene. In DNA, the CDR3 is TGCGCCAGCAGCATCGGACTAGCGGGAGTGAACTACAATGAGCAGTTCTTC. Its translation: CASSIGLAGVNYNEQFF. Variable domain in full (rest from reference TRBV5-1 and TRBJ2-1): KAGVTQTPRYLIKTRGQQVTLSCSPISGHRSVSWYQQTPGQGLQFLFEYFSETQRNKGNFPGRFSGRQFSNSRSEMNVSTLELGDSALYLCASSIGLAGVNYNEQFFGPGTRLTVL.

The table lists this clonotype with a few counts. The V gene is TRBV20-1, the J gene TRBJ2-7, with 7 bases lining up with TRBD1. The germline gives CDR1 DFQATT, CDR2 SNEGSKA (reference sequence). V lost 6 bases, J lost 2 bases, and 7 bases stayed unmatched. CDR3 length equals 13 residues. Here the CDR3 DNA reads TGCAGTGCCAGGGACAGCTGGACCTACGAGCAGTACTTC. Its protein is CSARDSWTYEQYF.

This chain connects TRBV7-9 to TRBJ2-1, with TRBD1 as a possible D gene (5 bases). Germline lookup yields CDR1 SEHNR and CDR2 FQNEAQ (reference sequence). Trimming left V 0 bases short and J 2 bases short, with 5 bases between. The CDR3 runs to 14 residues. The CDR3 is CASSLADTYNEQFF. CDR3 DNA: TGTGCCAGCAGCTTAGCGGACACCTACAATGAGCAGTTCTTC.

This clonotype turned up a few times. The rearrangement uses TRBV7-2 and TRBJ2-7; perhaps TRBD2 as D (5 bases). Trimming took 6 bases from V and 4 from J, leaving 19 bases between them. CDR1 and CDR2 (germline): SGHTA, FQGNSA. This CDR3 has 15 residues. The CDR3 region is CASRGLGDSGYEQYF. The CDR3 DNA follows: TGTGCCAGCAGAGGACTCGGAGACTCGGGATACGAGCAGTACTTC.

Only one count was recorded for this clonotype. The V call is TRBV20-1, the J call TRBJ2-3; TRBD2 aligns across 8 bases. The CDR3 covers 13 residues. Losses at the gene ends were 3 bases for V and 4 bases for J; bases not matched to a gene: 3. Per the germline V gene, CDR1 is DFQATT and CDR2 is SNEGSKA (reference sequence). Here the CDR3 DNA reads TGCAGTGCTAGGACTAGCGATCCAGATACGCAGTATTTT. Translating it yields CSARTSDPDTQYF.

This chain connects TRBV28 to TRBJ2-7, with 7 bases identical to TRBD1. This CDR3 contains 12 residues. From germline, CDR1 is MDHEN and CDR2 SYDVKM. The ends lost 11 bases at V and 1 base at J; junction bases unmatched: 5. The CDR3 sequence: CASNRGSYEQYF. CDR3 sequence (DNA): TGTGCCTCTAACAGGGGTTCCTACGAGCAGTACTTC.

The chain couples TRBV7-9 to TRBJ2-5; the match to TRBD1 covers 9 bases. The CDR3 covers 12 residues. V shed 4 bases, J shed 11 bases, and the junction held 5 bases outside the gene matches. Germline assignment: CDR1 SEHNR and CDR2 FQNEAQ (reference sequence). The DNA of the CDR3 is TGTGCCAGCAGCTGGACAGGGGAAGAGCAGTACTTC. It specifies CASSWTGEEQYF.

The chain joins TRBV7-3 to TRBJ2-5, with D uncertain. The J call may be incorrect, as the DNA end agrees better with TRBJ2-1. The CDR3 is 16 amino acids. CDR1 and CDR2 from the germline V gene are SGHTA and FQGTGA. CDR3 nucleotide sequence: TGTGCCAGCAGCCCACGCGCCAGCCAAGTAGGGAATGAGCAGTTCTTC. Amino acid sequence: CASSPRASQVGNEQFF.

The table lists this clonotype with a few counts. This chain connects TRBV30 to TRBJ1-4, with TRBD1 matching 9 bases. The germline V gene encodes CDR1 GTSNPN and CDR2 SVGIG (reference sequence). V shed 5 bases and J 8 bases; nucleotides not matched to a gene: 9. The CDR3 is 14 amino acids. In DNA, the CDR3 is TGTGCCTGGGAAACCGGGACAGGGCGCGAAAAACTGTTTTTT. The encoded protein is CAWETGTGREKLFF.

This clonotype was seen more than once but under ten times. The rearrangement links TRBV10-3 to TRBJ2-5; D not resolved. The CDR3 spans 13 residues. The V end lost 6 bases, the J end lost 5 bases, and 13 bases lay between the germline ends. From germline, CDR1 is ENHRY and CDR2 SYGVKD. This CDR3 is CAISAGNKETQYF. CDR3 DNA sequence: TGTGCCATCAGCGCCGGTAATAAGGAGACCCAGTACTTC.

This chain's CDR3 is CASSPGQGLYFSYEQYF. CDR3 nucleotide sequence: TGTGCCAGCAGTCCGGGACAGGGATTGTACTTTTCCTACGAGCAGTACTTC. The rearrangement joins TRBV12-3 or TRBV12-4 to TRBJ2-5; 9 bases match TRBD1. The DNA end is a closer match to TRBJ2-7, so the J assignment may be wrong. The CDR3 has 17 residues.

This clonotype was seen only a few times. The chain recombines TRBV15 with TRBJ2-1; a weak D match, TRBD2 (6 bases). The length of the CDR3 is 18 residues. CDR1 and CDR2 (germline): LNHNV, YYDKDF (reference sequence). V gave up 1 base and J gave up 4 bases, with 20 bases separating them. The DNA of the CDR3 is TGTGCCACCAGCAGAGGCTGGGGTAGCGGAGCCCTATACAATGAGCAGTTCTTC. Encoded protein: CATSRGWGSGALYNEQFF.

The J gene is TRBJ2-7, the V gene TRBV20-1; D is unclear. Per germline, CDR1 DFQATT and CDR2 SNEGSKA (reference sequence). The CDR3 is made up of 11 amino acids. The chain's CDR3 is CSADPPNEQYF. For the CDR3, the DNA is TGCAGCGCCGACCCACCGAACGAGCAGTACTTC.

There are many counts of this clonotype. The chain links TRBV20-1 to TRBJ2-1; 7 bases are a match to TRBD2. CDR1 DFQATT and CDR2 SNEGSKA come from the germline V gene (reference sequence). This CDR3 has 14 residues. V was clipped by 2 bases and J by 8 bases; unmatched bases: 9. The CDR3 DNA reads TGCAGTGCTAGATCCGGACTAGAGTCGGATGAGCAGTTCTTC. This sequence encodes CSARSGLESDEQFF.

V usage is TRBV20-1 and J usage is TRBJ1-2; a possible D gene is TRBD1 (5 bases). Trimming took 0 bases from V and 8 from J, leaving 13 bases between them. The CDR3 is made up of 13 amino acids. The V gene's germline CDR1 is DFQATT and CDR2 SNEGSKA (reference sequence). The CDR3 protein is CSAREQGLSGYTF. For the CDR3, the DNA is TGCAGTGCTAGAGAGCAGGGTTTGAGCGGCTACACCTTC.

This chain's CDR3 is CASRGTYQETQYF. As DNA, the CDR3 is TGTGCCAGCAGGGGGACCTACCAAGAGACCCAGTACTTC. The chain carries TRBV6-5 and TRBJ2-5; D possibly uses TRBD1 or TRBD2 (5 bases each). Trimming removed 6 bases from V and 0 bases from J, with 8 bases in between. The CDR3 length is 13 residues. Germline CDR1 MNHEY, CDR2 SVGAGI.

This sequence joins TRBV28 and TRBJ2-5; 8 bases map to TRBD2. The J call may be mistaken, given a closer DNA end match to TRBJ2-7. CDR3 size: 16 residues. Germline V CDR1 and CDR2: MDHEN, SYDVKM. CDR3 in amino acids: CASSFATSEKTYEQYF. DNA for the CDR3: TGTGCCAGCAGTTTTGCGACTAGCGAGAAGACCTACGAGCAGTACTTC.